This entry lists 18 T cell receptor beta chains sequenced from one sample in a study of response to subunit inactivated influenza vaccine. TCRdb fed the RT-PCR reads into MiXCR, producing one record per CDR3 protein. In the table there are 500,000 to 600,000 distinct CDR3 sequences, 13% of which are singletons. Sequences were derived from PBMCs from blood, sampled roughly 46 days after vaccination. These receptor sequences come from a man aged 45-65 years who received an inactivated influenza vaccine.

This clonotype was seen only a few times. V usage is TRBV19 and J usage is TRBJ2-3; D gene uncertain. This CDR3 spans 12 amino acids. Germline V gives CDR1 LNHDA, CDR2 SQIVND (reference sequence). With 3 bases removed from V and 7 bases from J, the gap between germline ends came to 8 bases. CDR3 loop: CASSMEPHTQYF. The DNA for the CDR3 is TGTGCCAGTAGTATGGAACCTCATACGCAGTATTTT.

The chain combines TRBV9 with TRBJ2-3, with D tentatively TRBD1 or TRBD2 (6 bases each). V lost 0 bases and J lost 0, with 11 bases in between. The germline V gene encodes CDR1 SGDLS and CDR2 YYNGEE. The CDR3 has 16 amino acids. In DNA form, the CDR3 reads TGTGCCAGCAGCGTAGGAGGGGGGTATAGCACAGATACGCAGTATTTT. Translation gives CASSVGGGYSTDTQYF. Supplemented by reference TRBV9 and TRBJ2-3, the full variable domain reads DSGVTQTPKHLITATGQRVTLRCSPRSGDLSVYWYQQSLDQGLQFLIQYYNGEERAKGNILERFSAQQFPDLHSELNLSSLELGDSALYFCASSVGGGYSTDTQYFGPGTRLTVL.

The V and J genes are TRBV28 and TRBJ1-1, with D possibly being TRBD1 (6 bases). V shed 4 bases and J shed 1 base, with 13 bases lying between them. This CDR3 has 15 residues. Germline-derived CDR1 and CDR2 are MDHEN and SYDVKM. CDR3 residues: CASSSLGGSNTEAFF. CDR3 DNA: TGTGCCAGCAGTTCTCTAGGGGGTTCGAACACTGAAGCTTTCTTT.

This clonotype showed up just a few times. The chain carries TRBV20-1 and TRBJ1-1; TRBD1 matches at 7 bases. Germline lookup yields CDR1 DFQATT and CDR2 SNEGSKA (reference sequence). With 6 bases clipped from V and 8 bases from J, the junction kept 9 bases outside the gene matches. The CDR3 is made up of 12 amino acids. The CDR3 loop is CSAPLRQGEAFF. The CDR3 DNA reads as TGCAGTGCCCCTCTAAGACAGGGAGAAGCTTTCTTT.

This clonotype was seen a handful of times. The chain is built from TRBV7-8 and TRBJ2-7, with D tentatively TRBD2 (5 bases). The CDR3 extends over 16 amino acids. Trimming pared 3 bases from V and 3 bases from J, leaving 18 bases between. The V gene's germline CDR1 is SGHVS and CDR2 FQNEAQ. The CDR3 DNA is TGTGCCAGCAGCTTCATCCTTGATAAAGCGGACTACGAGCAGTACTTC. Its translation is CASSFILDKADYEQYF. Based on the CDR3 plus reference TRBV7-8 and TRBJ2-7, the full variable domain is GAGVSQSPRYKVAKRGQDVALRCDPISGHVSLFWYQQALGQGPEFLTYFQNEAQLDKSGLPSDRFFAERPEGSVSTLKIQRTQQEDSAVYLCASSFILDKADYEQYFGPGTRLTVT.

This chain uses TRBV10-3 with TRBJ2-3, with TRBD2 as a possible D gene (7 bases). This CDR3 region has 19 residues. Germline V gene data show CDR1 as ENHRY and CDR2 as SYGVKD. Trimming shortened V by 0 bases and J by 1 base, and 20 bases separated the two germline ends. Written as DNA, the CDR3 is TGTGCCATCAGTGAGTCCTCGGGGGGAACAGGGAGAGGCACAGATACGCAGTATTTT. Residues: CAISESSGGTGRGTDTQYF.

The chain combines TRBV7-2 with TRBJ2-4; D may be TRBD2 (6 bases). Trimming removed 5 bases at V and 7 bases at J, with 18 bases between. The CDR3 is 15 amino acids. Germline loops: CDR1 SGHTA, CDR2 FQGNSA. Written as DNA, the CDR3 is TGTGCCAGCAGCCGCTCAGGGCTAGCGTTGAACATTCAGTACTTC. Encoded protein: CASSRSGLALNIQYF.

This clonotype was picked up a small number of times. CDR3 amino acids: CASSVGAGTYNEQFF. The CDR3 DNA reads as TGTGCCAGCAGCGTAGGCGCAGGTACCTACAATGAGCAGTTCTTC. The V call is TRBV9, the J call TRBJ2-1; D is uncertain. This CDR3 has 15 residues. V was shortened by 0 bases and J by 2 bases, with 9 bases between the two germline ends. Germline V lookup: CDR1 SGDLS, CDR2 YYNGEE.

This clonotype came up a few times. V usage is TRBV5-1 and J usage is TRBJ2-7; D ambiguous. Germline CDR1 SGHRS, CDR2 YFSETQ. V lost 0 bases and J lost 3, with 19 bases in between. CDR3 length equals 17 residues. The CDR3 region has the DNA TGCGCCAGCAGCTTGGTTTCTGGGAATAATCCAGACTACGAGCAGTACTTC. It encodes CASSLVSGNNPDYEQYF.

Comment on this clonotype: At one end, the junction sequence differs from germline, possibly due to a read error. The chain combines TRBV6-2 or TRBV6-3 with TRBJ2-1; tentatively, D is TRBD2 (6 bases). The CDR3 sequence is 14 residues long. Germline V gene sequence: CDR1 MNHEY, CDR2 SVGEGT. DNA for the CDR3: TGTGCCAGCAGGTCTAATGACGGGGGAAATGAGCCGTTCTTC. Translated: CASRSNDGGNEPFF.

The CDR3 sequence is CASSLRQEFYF. The CDR3 coding sequence is TGTGCCAGCAGTTTGCGACAGGAATTCTATTTT. The chain has TRBV6-2 or TRBV6-3 and TRBJ2-3; TRBD1 is a possible D gene (6 bases). Looked up from germline, CDR1 is MNHEY and CDR2 is SVGEGT. Trimming took off 4 bases at V and 15 bases at J, with 14 bases between the two ends. CDR3 length equals 11 residues.

This clonotype was seen a handful of times. This chain uses TRBV9 with TRBJ2-5, with 10 bases fitting TRBD2. This CDR3 contains 14 residues. The germline gives CDR1 SGDLS, CDR2 YYNGEE. Trimming took 3 bases from V and 3 from J; bases not matched to a gene: 2. CDR3 in DNA: TGTGCCAGCAGCGGGGGACTAGCGAAAGAGACCCAGTACTTC. Its protein product is CASSGGLAKETQYF.

In this sample, this clonotype turned up many times. The chain couples TRBV10-3 to TRBJ2-5, with D tentatively TRBD1 (5 bases). Germline V gene data show CDR1 as ENHRY and CDR2 as SYGVKD. Trimming removed 2 bases from V and 5 bases from J, with 6 bases in between. The CDR3 totals 12 residues. The chain's CDR3 is CAISENRETQYF. CDR3 coding DNA: TGTGCCATCAGTGAGAACAGGGAGACCCAGTACTTC.

The table lists this clonotype with a few counts. The chain uses TRBV20-1 and TRBJ2-7, with 10 bases that match TRBD2. The CDR3 length is 14 residues. The trim removed 4 bases at V and 6 bases at J, leaving 9 bases unmatched. CDR1 is DFQATT and CDR2 is SNEGSKA in the germline V gene (reference sequence). The CDR3 DNA sequence: TGCAGTGCTACCAGGACTAGCGGACGAGGCGAGCAGTACTTC. This translates into CSATRTSGRGEQYF.

This clonotype showed up many times. The chain has TRBV29-1 and TRBJ2-3; TRBD1 might be the D (5 bases). With 1 base removed from V and 6 bases from J, the gap between germline ends came to 11 bases. This CDR3 region has 13 residues. In germline, CDR1 is SQVTM, CDR2 ANQGSEA. The CDR3 DNA is TGCAGCGTTGAAGGGGTCAGGGTCGATACGCAGTATTTT. Its translation is CSVEGVRVDTQYF.

The chain joins TRBV12-3 or TRBV12-4 to TRBJ2-5, with TRBD1 identical over 7 bases. Trimming removed 8 bases from V and 1 base from J; junction bases left unmatched: 4. The CDR3 has 13 amino acids. The CDR3 sequence: CASGRDSQETQYF. The CDR3 DNA reads TGTGCCAGCGGCAGGGACAGCCAAGAGACCCAGTACTTC.

This clonotype was detected many times. CDR3 sequence (DNA): TGTGCCACCGCGAGCGGGACCTACGAGCAGTACTTC. This translates into CATASGTYEQYF. The chain uses TRBV10-3 and TRBJ2-7, with 7 positions matching TRBD2. Germline V CDR1 and CDR2: ENHRY, SYGVKD. The CDR3 has 12 residues. The V segment lost 10 bases and the J segment 2 bases; nucleotides outside the gene matches: 5.

In DNA, the CDR3 is TGTGCCAGCAGCTTAGCGCGGACTAGCGGGGCTGAGCAGTTCTTC. Its translation is CASSLARTSGAEQFF. The chain carries TRBV7-9 and TRBJ2-1, with 12 bases lining up with TRBD2. CDR1 SEHNR and CDR2 FQNEAQ come from the germline V gene (reference sequence). The ends lost 0 bases at V and 9 bases at J; junction bases unmatched: 3. CDR3 length: 15 amino acids.